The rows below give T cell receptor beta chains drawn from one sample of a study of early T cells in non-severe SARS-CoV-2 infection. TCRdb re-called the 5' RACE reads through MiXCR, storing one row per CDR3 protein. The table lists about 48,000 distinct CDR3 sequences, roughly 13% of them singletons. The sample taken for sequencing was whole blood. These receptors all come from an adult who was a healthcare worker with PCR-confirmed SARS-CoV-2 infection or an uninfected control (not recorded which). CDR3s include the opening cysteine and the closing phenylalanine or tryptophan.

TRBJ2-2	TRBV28	CASLRGSNTGELFF
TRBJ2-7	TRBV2	CALAGGSYEQYF
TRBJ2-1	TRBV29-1	CSVGGTGGYNEQFF
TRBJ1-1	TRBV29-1	CSVGGASTEAFF
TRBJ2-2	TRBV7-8	CASSHGPGELFF
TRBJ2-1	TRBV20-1	CSAGVDNEQFF
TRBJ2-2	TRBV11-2	CASTGWVGELFF
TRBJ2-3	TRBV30	CAYRDRPSTDTQYF
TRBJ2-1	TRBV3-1	CASSHGNIEQFF
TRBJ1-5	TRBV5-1	CASSLGGSSNQPQHF
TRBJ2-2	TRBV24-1	CATRSSGTGEGGELFF
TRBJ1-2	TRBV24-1	CATSDRGQGYGYTF
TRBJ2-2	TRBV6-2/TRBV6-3	CASSYWSGNTGELFF
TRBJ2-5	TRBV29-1	CSVGSARLEETQYF
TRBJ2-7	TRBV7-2	CASSRQTGGAYEQYF
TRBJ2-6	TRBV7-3	CASSLDSGANVLTF
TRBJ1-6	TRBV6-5	CASTVGQGTSPLHF
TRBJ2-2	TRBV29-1	CSVSTGELFF
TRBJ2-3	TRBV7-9	CASSARGPDTQYF
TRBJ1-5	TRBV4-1	CASSQERTGGTPQHF
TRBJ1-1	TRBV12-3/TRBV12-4	CASSLRDRENEAFF
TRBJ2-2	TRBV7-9	CASSLAGGGELFF
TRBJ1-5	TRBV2	CASSEESNQPQHF
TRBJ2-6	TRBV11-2	CASSKFGGPSTGANVLTF
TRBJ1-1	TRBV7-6	CASSLARGMNTEAFF
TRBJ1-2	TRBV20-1	CSATRPDRDYGYTF
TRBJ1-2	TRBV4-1	CASSQGRGSHYGYTF
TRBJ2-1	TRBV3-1	CASSQESLGGQFF
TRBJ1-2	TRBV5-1	CASSQQGLPLDGYTF
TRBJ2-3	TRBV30	CAWSGWGYTDTQYF
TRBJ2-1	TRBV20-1	CSASASGRDNEQFF
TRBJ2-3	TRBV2	CASRHSGRAPTDTQYF
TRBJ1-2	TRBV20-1	CSARDRRGIYGYTF
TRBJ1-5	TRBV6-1	CASSEWETVYSNQPQHF
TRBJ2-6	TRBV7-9	CASSRLIVQSSGANVLTF
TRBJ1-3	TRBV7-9	CASSDTRSGNTIYF
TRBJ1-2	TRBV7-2	CASTRAAGGGYGYTF
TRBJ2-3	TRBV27	CASSLSTSTDTQYF
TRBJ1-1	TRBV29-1	CSVVMLGNTEAFF
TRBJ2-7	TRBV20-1	CSAQDRRGDPYEQYF
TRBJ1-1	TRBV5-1	CASSKGAGNTEAFF
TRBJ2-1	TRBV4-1	CASSQVPGLAGGRFPNEQFF
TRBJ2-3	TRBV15	CATSRGTGTDTQYF
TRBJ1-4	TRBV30	CAWSVRGWREKLFF
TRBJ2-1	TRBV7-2	CASSSTGPYNEQFF
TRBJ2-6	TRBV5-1	CASSYDPTGANVLTF
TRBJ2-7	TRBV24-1	CATSEGTSGIYEQYF
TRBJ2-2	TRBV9	CASSEQPGGAAGELFF
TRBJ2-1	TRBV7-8	CASTRTSGYNEQFF
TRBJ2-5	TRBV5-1	CASSFLRGPQETQYF
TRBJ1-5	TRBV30	CAWSAGQGRGVGNQPQHF
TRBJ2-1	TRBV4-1	CASSQPGTGSQQFF
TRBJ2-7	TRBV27	CASSLSLSYEQYF
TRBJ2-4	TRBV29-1	CSVEERGNIQYF
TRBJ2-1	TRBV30	CAWSATSYNEQFF
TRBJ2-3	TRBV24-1	CATSTGRRGFTDTQYF
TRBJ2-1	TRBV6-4	CASSPLAGGPYEQFF
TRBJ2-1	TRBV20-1	CSAHYRKAGRFYNEQFF
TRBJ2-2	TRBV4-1	CASSQEPGNTGELFF